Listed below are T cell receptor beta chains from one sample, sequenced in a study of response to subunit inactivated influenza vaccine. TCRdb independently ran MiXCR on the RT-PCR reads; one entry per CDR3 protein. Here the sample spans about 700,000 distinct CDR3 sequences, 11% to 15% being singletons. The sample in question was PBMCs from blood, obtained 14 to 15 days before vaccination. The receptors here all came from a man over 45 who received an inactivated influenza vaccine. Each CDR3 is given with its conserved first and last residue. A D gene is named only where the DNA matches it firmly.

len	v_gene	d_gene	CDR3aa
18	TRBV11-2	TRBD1	CASSLYPGQGSSNQPQHF
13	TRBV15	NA	CATSRSTSIEQFF
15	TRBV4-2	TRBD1	CASSQDFRQGNEQYF
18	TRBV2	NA	CASSPLRGVRGSNQPQHF
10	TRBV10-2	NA	CASNLPEQYF
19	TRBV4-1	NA	CASSLPTSGFFSGANVLTF
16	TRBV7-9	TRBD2	CASSSATSGETYEQYF
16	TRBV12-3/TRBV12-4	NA	CASSLAPVQDNYGYTF
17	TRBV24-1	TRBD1	CATSDLMGQGAADTQYF
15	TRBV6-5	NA	CASSYSLAGIEGYTF
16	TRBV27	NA	CASKPTPGLRTDTQYF
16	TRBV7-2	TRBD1	CASRTIGTGVNYGYTF
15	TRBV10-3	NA	CAISEPGHQNTEAFF
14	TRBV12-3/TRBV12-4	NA	CASSLDGTNQPQHF
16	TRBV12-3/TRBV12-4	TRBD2	CASSPGTSGITDTQYF
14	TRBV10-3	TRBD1	CAISGDSIKNIQYF
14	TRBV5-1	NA	CASRASGSNYGYTF
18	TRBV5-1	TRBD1	CASSLGTGGASKQETQYF
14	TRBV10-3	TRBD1	CATAGQGKNTEAFF
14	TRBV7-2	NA	CASSSRTEGPEAFF
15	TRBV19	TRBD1	CASSIEGANTGELFF
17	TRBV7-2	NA	CASSSPAGRGVQETQYF
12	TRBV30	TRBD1	CARRGTGTEQYF
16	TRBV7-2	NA	CASSFLTGYSNQPQHF
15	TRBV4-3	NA	CASSQDLDGQETQYF
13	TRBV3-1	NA	CASSQGSVLEAFF
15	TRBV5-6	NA	CASSEGLSPHNEQFF
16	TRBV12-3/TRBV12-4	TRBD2	CASSLGVGRSYNEQFF
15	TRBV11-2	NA	CASSLVSRGSYEQYF
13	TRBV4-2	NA	CASSQARTGEQYF
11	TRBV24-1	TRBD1	CATQGEIEQFF
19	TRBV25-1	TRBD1	CASSLQSRDSPPPTYEQYF
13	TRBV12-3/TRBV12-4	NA	CASSLGSGQPQHF
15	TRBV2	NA	CASSEYRVVNSPLHF
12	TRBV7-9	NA	CASGRDGYGYTF
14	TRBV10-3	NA	CAISVDTGDSPLHF
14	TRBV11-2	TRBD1	CASSRDRGIGELFF
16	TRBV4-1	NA	CASSQKGGLGTDTQYF
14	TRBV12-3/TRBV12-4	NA	CASSLAGSNQPQHF
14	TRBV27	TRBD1	CASSSTGAGNTQYF
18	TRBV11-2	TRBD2	CASRLGLAGGRGTDTQYF
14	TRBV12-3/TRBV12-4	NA	CASRRPGSIYEQYF
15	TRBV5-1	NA	CASSLESAVSYEQYF
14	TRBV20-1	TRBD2	CSVKVAGAPNEQFF
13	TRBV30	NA	CAWSVARVETQYF
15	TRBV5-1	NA	CASSPGHGRTGELFF
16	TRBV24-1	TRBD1	CATSGGERTGLNEQFF
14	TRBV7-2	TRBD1	CASSPGTGYNEQFF
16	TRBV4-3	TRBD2	CASSQDLASGRSVTFF
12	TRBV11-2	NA	CASSARYTEAFF
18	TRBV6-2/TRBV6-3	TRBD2	CASSASLRTSGGERTQYF
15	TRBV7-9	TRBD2	CASSPPSGSDNEQFF
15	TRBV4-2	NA	CASSPRAPPTDTQYF
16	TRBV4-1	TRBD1	CASSQGDRGNYSPLHF
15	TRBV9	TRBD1	CASSAVNRGEETQYF
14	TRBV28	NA	CASKKDYPGHEQFF
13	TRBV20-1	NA	CSSPRVSGNEQFF
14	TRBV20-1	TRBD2	CSASREARTDTQYF
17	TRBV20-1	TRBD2	CSARDLAGGVSYNEQFF
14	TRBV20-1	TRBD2	CSASSGSQYNEQFF